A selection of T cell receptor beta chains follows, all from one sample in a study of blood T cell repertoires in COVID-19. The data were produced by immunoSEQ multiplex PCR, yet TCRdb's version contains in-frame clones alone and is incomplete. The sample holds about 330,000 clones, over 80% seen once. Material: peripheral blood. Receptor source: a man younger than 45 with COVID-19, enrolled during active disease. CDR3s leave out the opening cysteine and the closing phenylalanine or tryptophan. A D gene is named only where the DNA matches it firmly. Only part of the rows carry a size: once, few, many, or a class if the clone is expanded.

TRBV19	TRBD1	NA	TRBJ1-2	ASSRWTGNEELYGYT
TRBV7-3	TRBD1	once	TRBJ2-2	ASSPGQGNTGELF
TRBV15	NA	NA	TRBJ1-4	ATSETEENEKLF
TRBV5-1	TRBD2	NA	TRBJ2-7	ASSLGSGKEEQY
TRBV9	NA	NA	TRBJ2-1	ASSASQVLSYNEQF
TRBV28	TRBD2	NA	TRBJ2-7	ASTSPTSGRWGEQY
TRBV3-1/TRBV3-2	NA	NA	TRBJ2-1	ASSQDPPAAISYNEQF
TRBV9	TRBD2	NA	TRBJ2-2	ASSPQTSGSAGELF
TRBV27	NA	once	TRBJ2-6	ASSPSFGANVLT
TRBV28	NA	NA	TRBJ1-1	ASSPRAIVVSAF
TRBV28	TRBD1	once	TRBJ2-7	ASEAGTGLYEQY
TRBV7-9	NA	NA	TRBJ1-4	ASSPRGATNEKLF
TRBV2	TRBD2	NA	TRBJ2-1	ASSEARGAPYGQF
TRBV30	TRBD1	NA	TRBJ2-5	AWEAPGGRETQY
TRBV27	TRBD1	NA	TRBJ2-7	ASSRDSPSYEQY
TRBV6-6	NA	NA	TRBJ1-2	ASSYPSGANYGYT
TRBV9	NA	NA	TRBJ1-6	ASSSTEGSRGDSPLH
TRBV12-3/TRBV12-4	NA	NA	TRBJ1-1	ASKTQEGTEAF
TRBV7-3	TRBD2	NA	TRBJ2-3	ASSFGTSSRTDTQY
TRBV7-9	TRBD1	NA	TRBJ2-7	ASSRDRYEQY
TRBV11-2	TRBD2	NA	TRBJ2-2	ASSLLTSGYTGELF
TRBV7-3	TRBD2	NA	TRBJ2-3	ASSSLGLAGADTQY
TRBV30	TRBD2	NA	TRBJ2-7	AWSAGLAGVSEQY
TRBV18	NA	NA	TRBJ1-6	ASSPDSQPYSPLH
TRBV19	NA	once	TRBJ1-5	ASSIGSSNQPQH
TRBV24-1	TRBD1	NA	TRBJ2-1	ATSATGTGEHEQF
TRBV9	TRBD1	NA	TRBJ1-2	ASSRFSDRGAGYT
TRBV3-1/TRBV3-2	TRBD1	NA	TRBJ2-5	ASSQDFGQGKETQY
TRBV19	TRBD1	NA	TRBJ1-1	ASQGAKAEAF
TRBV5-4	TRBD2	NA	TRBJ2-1	ASSFGLAASNEQF
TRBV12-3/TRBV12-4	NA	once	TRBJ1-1	ASTVAASTEAF
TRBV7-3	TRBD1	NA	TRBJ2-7	ASSPGTGGYEQY
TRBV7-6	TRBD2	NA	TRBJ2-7	ASSSRLAGMGEQY
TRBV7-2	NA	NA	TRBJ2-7	ASSLRARAVPYEQY
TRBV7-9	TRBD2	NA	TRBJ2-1	ASGRGTTIYNEQF
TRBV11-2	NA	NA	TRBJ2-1	ASSGPVVWTKGSYVQF
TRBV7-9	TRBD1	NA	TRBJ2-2	ASSPGQASLF
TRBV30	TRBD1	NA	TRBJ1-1	AWSLPTGGKAF
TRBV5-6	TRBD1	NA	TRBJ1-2	ASSSYRDRAFYGYT
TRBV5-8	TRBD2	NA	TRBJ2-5	ASSLGVNSGGQETQY
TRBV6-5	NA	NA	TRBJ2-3	ASRHRGGIDTQY
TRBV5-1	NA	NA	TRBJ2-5	ASSLATGIETQY
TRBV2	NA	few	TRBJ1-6	ASSSPGSPLH
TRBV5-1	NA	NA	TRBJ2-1	ASSFRGLGVGSYNEQF
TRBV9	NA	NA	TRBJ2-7	ASSGGADRENSYEQY
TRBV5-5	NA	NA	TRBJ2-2	ASSSSSENTGELF
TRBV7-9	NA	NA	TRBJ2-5	ASSSRTPQETQY
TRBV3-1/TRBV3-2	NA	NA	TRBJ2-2	ASSQDIFQRRRNTGELF
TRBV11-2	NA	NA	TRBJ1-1	ASSASVAEAF
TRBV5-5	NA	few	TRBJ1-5	ASSHLDTGFSNQPQH
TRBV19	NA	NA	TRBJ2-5	ASSRGNQETQY
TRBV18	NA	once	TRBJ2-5	ASSPRLGVQETQY
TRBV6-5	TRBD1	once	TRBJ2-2	ASRPGQGYTGELF
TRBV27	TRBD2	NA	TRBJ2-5	ASFTSGRQTQY